This entry lists 9 T cell receptor beta chains sequenced from one sample in a study of vaccination and CD4 T cells after COVID-19. The treatment is: approximately nine-day PBMC culture with coronavirus spike peptide pools or control peptides (ViraFEST assay). Gathering of the CD4+ T cells, from the unexposed donor, took place before the COVID-19 pandemic (2011-2018). These receptors have no known antigen. Cultured CD4+ T cell DNA underwent sequencing with the Oncomine TCR Beta short-read assay. Genomic DNA extraction was carried out from cultured CD4+ T cells. Using its own MiXCR run on the PCR reads, TCRdb lists one record per CDR3 protein. The data show some 11,000 distinct CDR3 sequences, about a third seen once. The source material was CD4+ T cells from blood, cultured in vitro. These receptors were taken from a human donor in good health.

This sequence joins TRBV6-1 and TRBJ1-3; D call uncertain. In germline, CDR1 is MNHNS, CDR2 SASEGT. Between the trimmed V and J ends, which lost 8 bases and 0 bases, there was a span of 5 bases. The CDR3 sequence is 12 residues long. The CDR3: CASEASGNTIYF. The CDR3 DNA is TGTGCCAGCGAGGCCTCTGGAAACACCATATATTTT.

Here the CDR3 reads CASSLFAASGRNYNEQFF. The CDR3 bases are TGTGCCAGCAGCTTATTTGCGGCTAGCGGGAGGAACTACAATGAGCAGTTCTTC. The rearrangement uses TRBV7-2 and TRBJ2-1; 11 nucleotides align to TRBD2. V shed 2 bases, J shed 3 bases, and the junction held 9 bases outside the gene matches. This CDR3 has 18 residues. Germline CDR1 SGHTA, CDR2 FQGNSA.

This clonotype turned up a few times. The chain couples TRBV19 to TRBJ2-2; TRBD1 agrees at 7 bases. Trimming cost V 10 bases and J 3 bases; bases outside gene matches: 11. This CDR3 spans 15 amino acids. Germline V lookup: CDR1 LNHDA, CDR2 SQIVND (reference sequence). For the CDR3, the DNA is TGTGCCATTAGAGTACAGGGGCCGGACACCGGGGAGCTGTTTTTT. Protein sequence: CAIRVQGPDTGELFF.

This clonotype was seen more than once but under ten times. The chain links TRBV5-4 to TRBJ1-1; D possibly corresponds to TRBD1 (5 bases). Per germline, CDR1 SGHNT and CDR2 YYREEE (reference sequence). The CDR3 runs to 14 residues. Trimming removed 2 bases at V and 5 bases at J, with 13 bases between. This CDR3 is CASSFTGRQTEAFF. CDR3 sequence (DNA): TGTGCCAGCAGCTTCACAGGCCGCCAAACTGAAGCTTTCTTT.

This clonotype has only one observation. The chain carries TRBV29-1 and TRBJ2-7; D may correspond to TRBD1 or TRBD2 (6 bases each). CDR3 length: 13 residues. The germline CDR1 and CDR2 sequences are SQVTM and ANQGSEA. The V and J ends lost 6 bases and 3 bases respectively, with 15 bases between them. The CDR3 DNA is TGCAGCGTCGGGGGCGAAGGCTACTACGAGCAGTACTTC. Translation gives CSVGGEGYYEQYF.

This clonotype was counted a few times. The chain employs TRBV7-2 and TRBJ2-7; D ambiguous. The CDR3 contains 16 residues. Germline CDR1 and CDR2: SGHTA and FQGNSA. V was trimmed by 2 bases and J by 0 bases, leaving 14 bases between them. CDR3 sequence reads: CASSLMLGLSSYEQYF. Here the CDR3 DNA reads TGTGCCAGCAGCTTAATGTTAGGCCTCAGCTCCTACGAGCAGTACTTC.

The rearrangement joins TRBV7-9 to TRBJ2-2; 8 bases are shared with TRBD2. This CDR3 region has 14 residues. The ends lost 5 bases at V and 5 bases at J; junction bases unmatched: 4. The germline V gene has CDR1 SEHNR and CDR2 FQNEAQ (reference sequence). In DNA form, the CDR3 reads TGTGCCAGCAGCCCCGGGGGGGGAACCGGGGAGCTGTTTTTT. Protein product: CASSPGGGTGELFF.

This clonotype was recorded a few times. This chain links TRBV10-2 with TRBJ2-5, with no clear D. V lost 4 bases, J lost 5 bases, and 5 bases lay in between. Germline loops: CDR1 WSHSY, CDR2 SAAADI. The CDR3 runs 11 residues. CDR3: CASSVRETQYF. The CDR3, as DNA: TGCGCCAGCAGTGTTAGGGAGACCCAGTACTTC.

A remark on this clonotype: This may stem from a read error, because a much larger clone lies one nucleotide away. The J gene is TRBJ1-1, the V gene TRBV20-1; D is possibly TRBD1 (5 bases). Germline V gene sequence: CDR1 DFQATT, CDR2 SNEGSKA (reference sequence). The CDR3 has 12 amino acids. The DNA of the CDR3 is TGCGCCTGGGGCAGGATGAACGCTGAAGCTTTCTTT. It yields the protein CAWGRMNAEAFF.